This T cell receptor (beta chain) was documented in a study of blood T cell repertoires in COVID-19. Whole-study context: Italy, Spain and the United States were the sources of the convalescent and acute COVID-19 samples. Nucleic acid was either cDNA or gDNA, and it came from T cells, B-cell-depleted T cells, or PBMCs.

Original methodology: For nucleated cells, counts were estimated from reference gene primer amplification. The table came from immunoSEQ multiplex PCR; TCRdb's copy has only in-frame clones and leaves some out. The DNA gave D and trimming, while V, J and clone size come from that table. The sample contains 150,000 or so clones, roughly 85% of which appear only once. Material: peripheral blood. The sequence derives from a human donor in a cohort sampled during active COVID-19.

CDR3: CSVEAGDNLNYEQYF. In DNA form, the CDR3 reads TGCAGCGTTGAAGCCGGGGACAATTTAAACTACGAGCAGTACTTC. The gene calls are TRBV29-1 and TRBJ2-7, with D possibly being TRBD1 (6 bases). This CDR3 region has 15 residues. V was clipped by 1 base and J by 3 bases, with 16 bases between them. The germline V gene has CDR1 SQVTM and CDR2 ANQGSEA.